This T cell receptor (beta chain) appears in the sequencing data of a study of control samples from healthy donors and cancer patients. TCRdb keeps only in-frame clones here, not all; method: immunoSEQ multiplex PCR. The sample lists approximately 100,000 clones, 70% to 85% occurring once. Between the trimmed V and J ends, which lost 2 bases and 4 bases, there was a span of 3 bases. Germline values: CDR1 SGHAT, CDR2 FQNNGV. The CDR3 runs 11 residues. The specimen sequenced was PBMCs. The rearrangement joins TRBV11-2 to TRBJ2-7; D is unresolved. The receptor comes from an older man with lung cancer. CDR3: CASSLPYEQYF. CDR3 nucleotides: TGTGCCAGCAGCTTACCGTACGAGCAGTACTTC.